This T cell receptor beta chain was retrieved from a study of control samples from healthy donors and cancer patients (dated by TCRdb to about 2020). Library preparation used the immunoSEQ multiplex PCR assay. This immuneACCESS table, as held by TCRdb, lists in-frame sequences with V and J called but not all clones. Of the missing ones, under half trace to an unresolved V gene in checked studies; the others have no known cause. A total of about 160,000 clones appear in this sample, approximately 93% of them only once. The ten largest clones represent 8.5% of the sample. V gives up 3 bases and J gives up 5 bases, and the segment between their germline ends measures 10 bases. CDR1 and CDR2 are read off the germline V gene as SGHTA and FQGTGA. The cysteine opens and the phenylalanine closes a CDR3 of 13 amino acids. Just CDR3 DNA is preserved here, 39 bases in frame from base 1. About this clone: The target of this receptor is not known. No qualities accompany the bases; no much larger clone lies one base away.

Recombination linked TRBV7-3 to TRBJ2-5, with a tentative D gene TRBD1 over 7 matching bases. Sequencing was carried out using blood. The sequence was obtained from a woman aged 40 to 49 in good health. CDR3 sequence: CASSFAGGETQYF. The DNA reads TGTGCCAGCAGCTTTGCAGGGGGGGAGACCCAGTACTTC.